The rows below give T cell receptor beta chains drawn from one sample of a study of T cells in Graves' hyperthyroidism and ophthalmopathy. One entry per CDR3 protein, called by TCRdb with MiXCR from the multiplex PCR reads. The top ten hold 17% of the sample, which has about 530,000 distinct CDR3 sequences, approximately 17% seen once. Sequenced input: blood. The receptors derive from a young woman with Graves' ophthalmopathy. Each CDR3 is given with its conserved first and last residue.

CASRSGGSNTEAFF,TRBV12-3/TRBV12-4,TRBJ1-1
CASSLGQGPTTNEKLFF,TRBV7-2,TRBJ1-4
CASSVPQGNNEQFF,TRBV6-1,TRBJ2-1
CASSRDRANEQYF,TRBV13,TRBJ2-7
CSARVGSWDTQYF,TRBV20-1,TRBJ2-3
CASSLDAIYEQYF,TRBV5-4,TRBJ2-7
CSGDGGGQDTQYF,TRBV29-1,TRBJ2-3
CASEGAGGKAGELFF,TRBV11-2,TRBJ2-2
CASSQTSGSGYNEQFF,TRBV27,TRBJ2-1
CASSQDSANYGYTF,TRBV4-2,TRBJ1-2
CASSPWLGRGYNERFF,TRBV7-3,TRBJ2-1
CASSGPDKQFF,TRBV25-1,TRBJ2-1
CASHDYNNEQFF,TRBV6-5,TRBJ2-1
CASSLEWPGELFF,TRBV5-1,TRBJ2-2
CASSEATANTEAFF,TRBV6-1,TRBJ1-1
CASSQERGVLYTGELFF,TRBV3-1,TRBJ2-2
CAWRWAGVWAEAFF,TRBV30,TRBJ1-1
CASSPPWSSGHNEQFF,TRBV7-2,TRBJ2-1
CASSLDRQIEAFF,TRBV7-9,TRBJ1-1
CASSVLNTEAFF,TRBV6-1,TRBJ1-1
CASSPPGTELAKNIQYF,TRBV7-8,TRBJ2-4
CAWTPDRGRNQPQHF,TRBV30,TRBJ1-5
CASSLDRNSYEQYF,TRBV11-3,TRBJ2-7
CASRPTSGMVYEQYF,TRBV5-5,TRBJ2-7
CSASGDDPGNTIYF,TRBV20-1,TRBJ1-3
CASSESANYGYTF,TRBV2,TRBJ1-2
CASSLPSGNAGELFF,TRBV11-2,TRBJ2-2
CASSLATSGANEQFF,TRBV12-3/TRBV12-4,TRBJ2-1
CASTSGLLEKLFF,TRBV12-3/TRBV12-4,TRBJ1-4
CASSLAPGQMTDTQYF,TRBV13,TRBJ2-3
CASSEGGGALYEQYF,TRBV2,TRBJ2-7
CASSLFFRGSSGANVLTF,TRBV5-6,TRBJ2-6
CASSEGTGVRTGELFF,TRBV5-8,TRBJ2-2
CASSRPEQGARGEQYF,TRBV18,TRBJ2-7
CASSPDQEFYGYTF,TRBV7-8,TRBJ1-2
CASSKGGRAEETQYF,TRBV7-2,TRBJ2-5
CASSLYWELFF,TRBV7-9,TRBJ2-2
CASSRRDNSTDTQYF,TRBV11-2,TRBJ2-3
CASSLAGASGHTGELFF,TRBV5-1,TRBJ2-2
CASSQSIPEVDLDTEAFF,TRBV4-3,TRBJ1-1
CAWSGGQGNNYGYTF,TRBV30,TRBJ1-2
CASGVAFYNEQFF,TRBV27,TRBJ2-1
CASSLGVAGKPETQYF,TRBV28,TRBJ2-5
CATRDTKIATNEKLFF,TRBV28,TRBJ1-4
CATSRDSNTEAFF,TRBV15,TRBJ1-1
CAWRGGRPPQETQYF,TRBV30,TRBJ2-5
CASSLGVRLAGVQETQYF,TRBV7-2,TRBJ2-5
CSARDRDNSNQPQHF,TRBV20-1,TRBJ1-5
CASSVGGVLDIQYF,TRBV9,TRBJ2-4
CASSLAGLRTSVYEQYF,TRBV5-1,TRBJ2-7
CASSIGQTYEQYF,TRBV7-6,TRBJ2-7
CASLPGLDYNEQFF,TRBV27,TRBJ2-1
CASSGVRNTEAFF,TRBV2,TRBJ1-1
CSAPPRGTTYYNEQFF,TRBV20-1,TRBJ2-1
CASSHINRDYGYTF,TRBV3-1,TRBJ1-2